The 21 T cell receptor beta chains reported below all come from one sample, sequenced in a study of blood T cells in healthy people across ages. It was with a sample-barcoded 5' primer and a J-beta primer mix that a second PCR of roughly 7 to 12 cycles was run. TCRdb passed the 5' RACE reads through MiXCR, listing each CDR3 protein once. Here the sample spans about 1,000,000 distinct CDR3 sequences, more than 40% being singletons. The material sequenced was blood. The receptors derive from a woman between 55 and 75 years old in good health.

This clonotype was counted a single time. V usage is TRBV7-8 and J usage is TRBJ2-3; 9 bases are shared with TRBD2. Germline V gene data show CDR1 as SGHVS and CDR2 as FQNEAQ. The CDR3 is 15 amino acids. The J segment lost 4 bases and the V segment lost 4 bases, leaving 6 bases of the junction unmatched. The CDR3 nucleotides are TGTGCCAGCAGCTGGACTAGCGAGACGGCAGATACGCAGTATTTT. This gives the protein CASSWTSETADTQYF.

Remarks on this clonotype: This may arise from a read error, as a much more abundant clone is one base away. The rearrangement uses TRBV9 and TRBJ2-1; the match to TRBD1 covers 9 bases. CDR1 SGDLS and CDR2 YYNGEE come from the germline V gene. J was trimmed by 13 bases and V by 0 bases; bases with no gene match: 14. This CDR3 region has 16 residues. CDR3 DNA sequence: TGTGCCAGCAGCGTAGGTCCGGGACAGGGTGGAGAGACCCAGTTCTTC. Translating gives CASSVGPGQGGETQFF.

The chain couples TRBV13 to TRBJ2-3; a possible D gene is TRBD2 (7 bases). CDR1 PRHDT and CDR2 FYEKMQ come from the germline V gene (reference sequence). CDR3 size: 17 residues. V was shortened by 5 bases and J by 0 bases, with 18 bases between the two germline ends. The CDR3 loop reads CASSPGERDKSTDTQYF. Written as DNA, the CDR3 is TGTGCCAGCAGCCCCGGGGAGCGGGACAAGAGCACAGATACGCAGTATTTT.

V usage is TRBV11-2 and J usage is TRBJ2-1; D tentatively fits TRBD1 or TRBD2 (5 bases each). This CDR3 has 15 amino acids. From germline, CDR1 is SGHAT and CDR2 FQNNGV. Trimming cost V 5 bases and J 1 base, with 12 bases left between them. CDR3 coding DNA: TGTGCCAGCAGCCGATGGGACGGTTCCTACAATGAGCAGTTCTTC. This gives the protein CASSRWDGSYNEQFF.

To note about this clonotype: Given a much more abundant clone one base away, this may be a read error. The chain carries TRBV29-1 and TRBJ2-1; D is tentatively TRBD1 or TRBD2 (5 bases each). Germline values: CDR1 SQVTM, CDR2 ANQGSEA. The CDR3 is 11 residues long. The CDR3 protein is CSGEGVGTQFF. Here the CDR3 DNA reads TGCAGCGGTGAAGGGGTTGGGACCCAGTTCTTC.

This clonotype was detected only a few times. The rearrangement links TRBV27 to TRBJ2-7; 8 bases match TRBD2. Unmatched junction bases numbered 10, after V lost 5 bases and J lost 7 bases. In germline, CDR1 is MNHEY, CDR2 SMNVEV (reference sequence). CDR3 length: 14 amino acids. Here the CDR3 reads CASSRLARYNEQYF. CDR3 nucleotides: TGTGCCAGCAGTAGACTAGCGAGGTACAATGAGCAGTACTTC.

This clonotype was picked up a small number of times. The V and J genes are TRBV18 and TRBJ2-4, with D tentatively TRBD1 or TRBD2 (5 bases each). With 5 bases removed from V and 8 bases from J, the gap between germline ends came to 16 bases. CDR3 size: 14 residues. CDR1 is KGHSH, CDR2 LQKENI, per germline. The CDR3 bases are TGTGCCAGCTCAGGGCCGGGGCAGGTGGACATTCAGTACTTC. Translated: CASSGPGQVDIQYF.

The chain carries TRBV4-3 and TRBJ1-4, with D possibly being TRBD1 (5 bases). The CDR3 consists of 14 residues. The V end lost 0 bases, the J end lost 10 bases, and 12 bases lay between the germline ends. Germline CDR1 reads LGHNA; CDR2 reads YSLEER. The CDR3 nucleotides read TGCGCCAGCAGCCAAGAGTCAGGGTGGCTAAAACTGTTTTTT. This translates into CASSQESGWLKLFF.

The genes are TRBV24-1 and TRBJ2-5; the D call may be TRBD1 or TRBD2 (5 bases each). Germline V gives CDR1 KGHDR, CDR2 SFDVKD. V lost 4 bases and J lost 0, with 14 bases in between. CDR3 size: 16 residues. The CDR3 spells CATSDQRDGYQETQYF. DNA for the CDR3: TGTGCCACCAGTGACCAACGGGACGGATACCAAGAGACCCAGTACTTC.

This clonotype was counted ten times or more. The chain carries TRBV12-3 or TRBV12-4 and TRBJ2-7; TRBD1 matches 9 bases. V shed 4 bases and J 5 bases; nucleotides not matched to a gene: 0. The CDR3 covers 12 residues. The CDR3 DNA reads TGTGCCAGCAGTTGGACAGGGGACGAGCAGTACTTC. Protein product: CASSWTGDEQYF.

J is TRBJ2-3 and V is TRBV7-9, with 11 bases that match TRBD2. The CDR3 loop spans 16 amino acids. V trimming: 4 bases; J trimming: 2 bases; junction bases outside the gene matches: 5. CDR1 and CDR2 (germline): SEHNR, FQNEAQ (reference sequence). For the CDR3, the DNA is TGTGCCAGCAGCTCCCCGACTAGCGGGATCACAGATACGCAGTATTTT. Encoded protein: CASSSPTSGITDTQYF.

The rearrangement joins TRBV15 to TRBJ1-2; D uncertain. The CDR3 has 13 residues. Trimming took off 0 bases at V and 5 bases at J, with 7 bases between the two ends. Germline V gene sequence: CDR1 LNHNV, CDR2 YYDKDF (reference sequence). The CDR3 loop reads CATSRDRSYGYTF. The CDR3 DNA reads TGTGCCACCAGCAGAGACAGGTCGTATGGCTACACCTTC.

This clonotype was recorded only once. V gene TRBV2 combines with J gene TRBJ1-5; 7 bases are shared with TRBD1. With 6 bases clipped from V and 3 bases from J, the junction kept 5 bases outside the gene matches. Germline V CDR1 and CDR2: SNHLY, FYNNEI. The CDR3 has 14 residues. CDR3: CASRSDRDNQPQHF. The DNA of the CDR3 is TGTGCCAGCAGGTCTGACAGGGACAATCAGCCCCAGCATTTT.

The chain links TRBV20-1 to TRBJ2-1; D unclear. The V and J ends lost 1 base and 2 bases respectively, with 12 bases between them. CDR3 length: 15 residues. Germline CDR1 DFQATT, CDR2 SNEGSKA (reference sequence). The CDR3 nucleotides read TGCAGTGCTAGAGTTGTGAGAACCCCCTACAATGAGCAGTTCTTC. Translated, it gives CSARVVRTPYNEQFF.

DNA for the CDR3: TGCGCCAGCAGTGAAACGGCGGGCTACCCTCGGGAGCAGTTCTTC. It specifies CASSETAGYPREQFF. This chain links TRBV10-2 with TRBJ2-1; weak D call: TRBD2 (5 bases). Germline lookup yields CDR1 WSHSY and CDR2 SAAADI. V lost 3 bases and J lost 10, with 19 bases in between. CDR3 length: 15 amino acids.

The V and J genes are TRBV20-1 and TRBJ2-4, with a tentative D call TRBD1 (6 bases). The end of the DNA aligns better with TRBJ2-5, so the J call may be wrong. Germline V lookup: CDR1 DFQATT, CDR2 SNEGSKA (reference sequence). The CDR3 is 14 residues long. The CDR3 nucleotides read TGCAGTGCTACCGTACAGGGTGTTGAAGAGACCCAGTACTTC. It yields the protein CSATVQGVEETQYF.

In its sample, this clonotype was seen once. The chain joins TRBV15 to TRBJ2-3, with D perhaps matching TRBD1 (6 bases). The germline V and J ends were trimmed by 0 bases and 2 bases, with 12 bases remaining between them. Looked up from germline, CDR1 is LNHNV and CDR2 is YYDKDF (reference sequence). The CDR3 runs to 16 residues. The CDR3: CATSREGTTDTDTQYF. CDR3 DNA sequence: TGTGCCACCAGCAGAGAAGGGACAACCGACACAGATACGCAGTATTTT.

V is TRBV29-1 and J is TRBJ2-7; D might be TRBD2 (5 bases). Looked up from germline, CDR1 is SQVTM and CDR2 is ANQGSEA. This CDR3 region has 13 residues. The CDR3 loop is CRERQDSSYEQYF. In DNA form, the CDR3 reads TGCAGAGAACGGCAGGACTCAAGCTACGAGCAGTACTTC.

The chain carries TRBV9 and TRBJ2-7, with D hard to call. Trimming took 0 bases from V and 1 from J, leaving 8 bases between them. Germline CDR1 is SGDLS and CDR2 is YYNGEE. The CDR3 spans 14 residues. This CDR3 is CASSVDAASYEQYF. The DNA of the CDR3 is TGTGCCAGCAGCGTAGATGCAGCTTCCTACGAGCAGTACTTC.

This clonotype was detected only a few times. V is TRBV4-2 and J is TRBJ2-5; weak D call: TRBD2 (6 bases). The last part of the DNA fits TRBJ2-7 better; the J call may be wrong. Germline-derived CDR1 and CDR2 are LGHNA and YNFKEQ. The CDR3 is made up of 14 amino acids. CDR3 DNA sequence: TGTGCCAGCAGCCCCACCGGGACTCTCACCGAGCAGTACTTC. Encoded protein: CASSPTGTLTEQYF.

V gene TRBV3-1 combines with J gene TRBJ1-2; 9 bases are shared with TRBD1. V was pared by 6 bases and J by 5 bases, with 10 bases of the junction left unmatched. The CDR3 consists of 15 residues. The germline CDR1 and CDR2 sequences are LGHDT and YNNKEL (reference sequence). This CDR3 is CASRHTGGMKYGYTF. CDR3 DNA sequence: TGTGCCAGCAGGCATACAGGGGGCATGAAGTATGGCTACACCTTC.